A selection of T cell receptor beta chains follows, all from one sample in a study of blood T cell repertoires in COVID-19. TCRdb's copy holds only in-frame clones and misses some; the assay was immunoSEQ multiplex PCR. The sample has more than 110,000 clones, 84% seen once. Sequenced material: peripheral blood. These receptors originate from a human donor in a cohort sampled during active COVID-19. Both conserved end residues are part of each CDR3. D genes are given only for firm matches. Rows may omit the clone size; those that give it use once, few, many or a size class.

TRBV6-5	TRBJ1-1	TRBD1	NA	TGTGCCAGCAGTCTAGACAGGGCCACTGAAGCTTTCTTT	CASSLDRATEAFF
TRBV2	TRBJ2-3	TRBD2	NA	TGTGCCAGCAGTAAATACAGCGGGGGGGGAACAGATACGCAGTATTTT	CASSKYSGGGTDTQYF
TRBV3-1/TRBV3-2	TRBJ2-7	NA	once	TGTGCCAGCAGCCAAACTGATACCGAGCAGTACTTC	CASSQTDTEQYF
TRBV18	TRBJ1-3	NA	NA	TGTGCCAGCTCTAAGGAGGCTGGAAACACCATATATTTT	CASSKEAGNTIYF
TRBV25-1	TRBJ2-5	TRBD1	NA	TGTGCCAGCAGTGAATTTAGGGGGCAGGAGACCCAGTACTTC	CASSEFRGQETQYF
TRBV9	TRBJ1-4	NA	NA	TGTGCCAGCAGCGTAGCGGCAGGGTGGAGTGAAAAACTGTTTTTT	CASSVAAGWSEKLFF
TRBV19	TRBJ2-3	TRBD2	NA	TGTGCCAGTAGTCCTCGGGCTAGCGGGGGGGCCGTCAGCACAGATACGCAGTATTTT	CASSPRASGGAVSTDTQYF
TRBV5-1	TRBJ2-5	TRBD1	NA	TGCGCCAGCACGCGGACAGGGGTAAAGGAGACCCAGTACTTC	CASTRTGVKETQYF
TRBV7-9	TRBJ1-2	NA	few	TGTGCCAGCAGCCGATCCCAGGGATGGAGCTACACCTTC	CASSRSQGWSYTF
TRBV7-3	TRBJ2-5	NA	NA	TGTGCCAGCAGCCCGGGCAGGGCCCAAGAGACCCAGTACTTC	CASSPGRAQETQYF
TRBV5-1	TRBJ2-5	TRBD1	NA	TGCGCCAGCAGCTTGGAAAGGGGGCATCCCGGGGAGACCCAGTACTTC	CASSLERGHPGETQYF
TRBV5-4	TRBJ2-1	NA	NA	TGTGCCAGCAGCTTGGCCGCTGGCAGGGGGGCCTACAATGAGCAGTTCTTC	CASSLAAGRGAYNEQFF
TRBV6-6	TRBJ2-7	TRBD1	NA	TGTGCCAGCAGTTATGCGTGGGACAGGGGTAACGAGCAGTACTTC	CASSYAWDRGNEQYF
TRBV9	TRBJ1-2	NA	once	TGTGCCAGCAGCGCCCGGGGGGTCTCCTATGGCTACACCTTC	CASSARGVSYGYTF
TRBV6-4	TRBJ2-3	NA	NA	TGTGCCAGCAGTGACTCCGCAGGGGTGGGGTCCGATACGCAGTATTTT	CASSDSAGVGSDTQYF
TRBV11-1	TRBJ1-6	NA	NA	TGTGCCAGCAGCTTAACGAGGGCTACACCCCTCCACTTT	CASSLTRATPLHF
TRBV6-5	TRBJ1-5	TRBD1	NA	TGTGCCAGCAGCCCGGGACAGAGCAATCAGCCCCAGCATTTT	CASSPGQSNQPQHF
TRBV6-5	TRBJ1-2	NA	few	TGTGCCAGCAACAATGGAGGGTTTGGCTACACCTTC	CASNNGGFGYTF
TRBV7-9	TRBJ1-1	NA	NA	TGTGCCAGCAGCTTAGGCGCAGGGAACACTGAAGCTTTCTTT	CASSLGAGNTEAFF
TRBV27	TRBJ2-7	NA	NA	TGTGCCAGCACCCCCGCCGGGGGTCCAGCCTACGAGCAGTACTTC	CASTPAGGPAYEQYF
TRBV3-1/TRBV3-2	TRBJ1-6	NA	NA	TGTGCCAGCAGCCCCCGAGGAGGTCGGGGTGGATCACCCCTCCACTTT	CASSPRGGRGGSPLHF
TRBV7-2	TRBJ2-3	NA	NA	TGTGCCAGCAGCTTTACTACTAGCACAGATACGCAGTATTTT	CASSFTTSTDTQYF
TRBV7-9	TRBJ1-1	NA	NA	TGTGCCAGCAGCTTAGTTGTCAGGTTGAAGACGAACACTGAAGCTTTCTTT	CASSLVVRLKTNTEAFF
TRBV19	TRBJ1-1	TRBD1	NA	TGTGCCAGTAGTACAGGGGGACAGGGAAAGAACACTGAAGCTTTCTTT	CASSTGGQGKNTEAFF
TRBV9	TRBJ1-2	TRBD1	NA	TGTGCCAGCAGCGTAGGGCCGGGACAGGGGACGGGTGGCTACACCTTC	CASSVGPGQGTGGYTF
TRBV3-1/TRBV3-2	TRBJ2-5	TRBD2	NA	TGTGCCAGCAGCCAATTCGGGACTAGCCCGAAAGAGACCCAGTACTTC	CASSQFGTSPKETQYF
TRBV11-2	TRBJ2-7	NA	NA	TGTGCCAGCAGCCCCGTGGGCCAGATCCAATGGGCCTCCTACGAGCAGTACTTC	CASSPVGQIQWASYEQYF
TRBV28	TRBJ1-6	TRBD1	few	TGTGCCAGCAGGCCCACGACAGGGGTCGGTTCACCCCTCCACTTT	CASRPTTGVGSPLHF
TRBV27	TRBJ1-6	TRBD1	once	TGTGCCAGCAGTTTCCTTGGACAGGGGGTGTCACCCCTCCACTTT	CASSFLGQGVSPLHF
TRBV27	TRBJ1-1	NA	many	TGTGCCAGCAGTTCCACCTGGGGGCGAGGAAGAACTGAAGCTTTCTTT	CASSSTWGRGRTEAFF
TRBV6-6	TRBJ1-5	NA	NA	TGTGCCAGCAGTTACTCCCAGGGGTGGCAGCCCCAGCATTTT	CASSYSQGWQPQHF
TRBV7-2	TRBJ2-3	TRBD2	NA	TGTGCCAGCAGCCCACCCCAGCGGGACACAGATACGCAGTATTTT	CASSPPQRDTDTQYF
TRBV6-2/TRBV6-3	TRBJ2-5	TRBD2	NA	TGTGCCAGCAGCCCGCTCGCGGGGGGGACCCAGTACTTC	CASSPLAGGTQYF
TRBV6-5	TRBJ2-1	TRBD1	NA	TGTGCCAGCAGTTCGAGCAGGGGGCGAGGTGAGCAGTTCTTC	CASSSSRGRGEQFF
TRBV11-3	TRBJ2-7	NA	once	TGTGCCAGCAGTCGCCTCCAGGGTTACGAGCAGTACTTC	CASSRLQGYEQYF
TRBV3-1/TRBV3-2	TRBJ1-3	NA	NA	TGTGCCAGCAGCCCCCGCGGGGTCTCTGGAAACACCATATATTTT	CASSPRGVSGNTIYF
TRBV7-8	TRBJ2-7	TRBD1	NA	TGTGCCATAGGACAGGGAATCGGCGAGCAGTACTTC	CAIGQGIGEQYF
TRBV2	TRBJ2-6	TRBD1	NA	TGTGCCAGCAGTGAAATGGCAGGGGGCTCTGGGGCCAACGTCCTGACTTTC	CASSEMAGGSGANVLTF
TRBV5-1	TRBJ1-1	TRBD1	NA	TGCGCCAGCAGCCGTCCAGGGGGCTCTTTGAACACTGAAGCTTTCTTT	CASSRPGGSLNTEAFF
TRBV5-4	TRBJ1-2	TRBD1	NA	TGTGCCAGCAGCTTCCAAGACCGACAGGGGGTAGGCTACACCTTC	CASSFQDRQGVGYTF